The next 14 T cell receptor beta chains were all read from a single sample in a study of cytomegalovirus exposure and HLA in healthy donors (TCRdb year 2017). The library was obtained by the immunoSEQ multiplex PCR assay. The multiplex PCR relied on a mix of 60 forward primers for TCR Vbeta segments and 13 reverse primers for TCR Jbeta segments. Held by TCRdb, this immuneACCESS table contains in-frame sequences only and omits some clones. Under half of the omission traces to an unresolved V gene where checked; the cause of the rest is unknown. This sample gives fewer than 140,000 clones in total; around 76% of them show up just once. The ten largest clones take up about 6.1% of the sample. The material sequenced was PBMCs. The receptors stem from a woman between 50 and 59 years old in good health and CMV-seropositive.

The rearrangement links TRBV2 to TRBJ2-5, with D uncertain. Germline CDR1 and CDR2: SNHLY and FYNNEI. The CDR3 sequence is 14 residues long. Between the trimmed V and J ends, which lost 8 bases and 1 base, there was a span of 14 bases. The CDR3 region is CASVAANLQETQYF. The CDR3 coding sequence is TGTGCCAGCGTTGCAGCGAACCTCCAAGAGACCCAGTACTTC.

This chain connects TRBV30 to TRBJ1-1, with D hard to call. The CDR3 extends over 14 amino acids. CDR1 GTSNPN and CDR2 SVGIG come from the germline V gene (reference sequence). The V gene lost 0 bases and the J gene lost 3 bases, with 11 bases spanning the gap. The CDR3 coding sequence is TGTGCCTGGAGTGTAAACTATTTTGACACTGAAGCTTTCTTT. Its translation is CAWSVNYFDTEAFF.

This chain connects TRBV18 to TRBJ1-1; D call uncertain. V was shortened by 6 bases and J by 5 bases, with 13 bases between the two germline ends. Germline loops: CDR1 KGHSH, CDR2 LQKENI. The CDR3 spans 13 residues. The CDR3 loop reads CASSQRDGTEAFF. The CDR3 region has the DNA TGTGCCAGCTCCCAGAGAGACGGGACTGAAGCTTTCTTT.

The rearrangement uses TRBV19 and TRBJ1-1; D is unresolved. Trimming took 3 bases from V and 2 from J, leaving 10 bases between them. Germline assignment: CDR1 LNHDA and CDR2 SQIVND (reference sequence). The CDR3 runs to 14 residues. The CDR3 is CASSIPGVNTEAFF. As DNA, the CDR3 is TGTGCCAGTAGTATCCCCGGGGTTAACACTGAAGCTTTCTTT.

CDR3 nucleotides: TGTGCCAGCAGTTTACTGTCTGGGGGCGTAGGACAGCCCCAGCATTTT. This sequence encodes CASSLLSGGVGQPQHF. This chain joins TRBV27 and TRBJ1-5; possible D gene TRBD1, 6 bases. Trimming shortened V by 2 bases and J by 7 bases, and 18 bases separated the two germline ends. The CDR3 contains 16 residues. Germline assignment: CDR1 MNHEY and CDR2 SMNVEV (reference sequence).

The chain recombines TRBV19 with TRBJ1-2; D is uncertain. This CDR3 is built from 12 residues. Trimming shortened V by 7 bases and J by 8 bases, and 14 bases separated the two germline ends. Per the germline V gene, CDR1 is LNHDA and CDR2 is SQIVND (reference sequence). The CDR3 reads CASNPRTGGYTF. The CDR3 bases are TGTGCCAGTAACCCCAGGACGGGAGGCTACACCTTC. Filled out from reference TRBV19 and TRBJ1-2, the complete variable domain reads DGGITQSPKYLFRKEGQNVTLSCEQNLNHDAMYWYRQDPGQGLRLIYYSQIVNDFQKGDIAEGYSVSREKKESFPLTVTSAQKNPTAFYLCASNPRTGGYTFGSGTRLTVV.

This clone came up once. CDR3 sequence reads: CASSVGAGGKLGTQYF. CDR3 nucleotides: TGTGCCAGCAGCGTAGGAGCGGGGGGGAAATTGGGTACGCAGTATTTT. This chain joins TRBV9 and TRBJ2-3; 10 positions agree with TRBD2. Per the germline V gene, CDR1 is SGDLS and CDR2 is YYNGEE. The CDR3 covers 16 residues. J gave up 8 bases and V 0 bases, and 9 bases lay outside the gene matches. The complete variable domain, with remaining parts taken from reference TRBV9 and TRBJ2-3, reads DSGVTQTPKHLITATGQRVTLRCSPRSGDLSVYWYQQSLDQGLQFLIQYYNGEERAKGNILERFSAQQFPDLHSELNLSSLELGDSALYFCASSVGAGGKLGTQYFGPGTRLTVL.

The CDR3 protein is CASRPAVRVGYTF. The CDR3 bases are TGTGCCAGCAGACCTGCGGTCAGGGTTGGCTACACCTTC. The chain carries TRBV28 and TRBJ1-2, with D maybe TRBD1 (5 bases). CDR1 is MDHEN and CDR2 is SYDVKM in the germline V gene. Trimming removed 6 bases at V and 7 bases at J, with 15 bases between. The CDR3 contains 13 residues.

V usage is TRBV9 and J usage is TRBJ2-7, with 8 positions matching TRBD2. The CDR3 sequence is 13 residues long. Losses at the gene ends were 0 bases for V and 5 bases for J; bases not matched to a gene: 1. Germline assignment: CDR1 SGDLS and CDR2 YYNGEE. The CDR3: CASSVAGGDEQYF. DNA of the CDR3: TGTGCCAGCAGCGTAGCGGGGGGGGACGAGCAGTACTTC.

This clone was seen once. This chain joins TRBV29-1 and TRBJ2-2; 7 nucleotides align to TRBD1. After removal of 6 bases from V and 1 base from J, the junction contained 8 bases not matched to a gene. CDR1 SQVTM and CDR2 ANQGSEA come from the germline V gene. This CDR3 is built from 15 residues. CDR3 protein: CSVLARQGNTGELFF. For the CDR3, the DNA is TGCAGCGTCCTCGCCCGACAGGGGAACACCGGGGAGCTGTTTTTT.

V is TRBV5-1 and J is TRBJ2-2; tentative D call: TRBD1 (7 bases). Germline V gene lookup returns CDR1 SGHRS and CDR2 YFSETQ. V gave up 1 base and J gave up 0 bases, with 13 bases separating them. This CDR3 has 17 amino acids. For the CDR3, the DNA is TGCGCCAGCAGCTTGAGGCGGGACAGCTCGAACACCGGGGAGCTGTTTTTT. This codes for CASSLRRDSSNTGELFF. The entire variable domain, with the rest obtained from reference TRBV5-1 and TRBJ2-2, is as follows: KAGVTQTPRYLIKTRGQQVTLSCSPISGHRSVSWYQQTPGQGLQFLFEYFSETQRNKGNFPGRFSGRQFSNSRSEMNVSTLELGDSALYLCASSLRRDSSNTGELFFGEGSRLTVL.

This chain joins TRBV5-5 and TRBJ2-7, with 9 bases matching TRBD2. Trimming at V came to 4 bases and at J to 3 bases, leaving 20 bases not matched to a gene. Germline values: CDR1 SGHKS, CDR2 YYEKEE (reference sequence). There are 19 residues in the CDR3. The CDR3 spells CASSLASLIAGAPSYEQYF. In DNA form, the CDR3 reads TGTGCCAGCAGCCTCGCATCTCTTATAGCGGGGGCACCGAGCTACGAGCAGTACTTC.

For this clone: Sequence at one end of the junction differs from germline and may be a read error. The rearrangement uses TRBV11-1 and TRBJ2-7; 7 positions agree with TRBD2. Germline assignment: CDR1 SGHAT and CDR2 FQDESV (reference sequence). CDR3 size: 16 residues. CDR3 bases: TGTGCCGGCAGCGCCCGACTAGCCCATCCTCCCTACGAGCAGTACTTC. The encoded protein is CAGSARLAHPPYEQYF. Looking up the rest from reference TRBV11-1 and TRBJ2-7 gives the full variable domain: EAEVAQSPRYKITEKSQAVAFWCDPISGHATLYWYRQILGQGPELLVQFQDESVVDDSQLPKDRFSAERLKGVDSTLKIQPAELGDSAMYLCAGSARLAHPPYEQYFGPGTRLTVT.

This clone was counted a single time. This chain joins TRBV6-5 and TRBJ1-2; TRBD1 is a possible D gene (6 bases). The CDR3 is 13 amino acids. V lost 6 bases and J lost 6, with 14 bases in between. The germline CDR1 and CDR2 sequences are MNHEY and SVGAGI. CDR3 sequence: CASRAQGLHGYTF. CDR3 nucleotides: TGTGCCAGCAGGGCACAGGGTCTCCATGGCTACACCTTC.